The 30 T cell receptor beta chains below all came from one sample that was sequenced in a study of neurological immune-mediated disorders. TCRdb ran MiXCR on the 5' RACE reads and lists one entry per CDR3 protein. The repertoire has about 120,000 distinct CDR3 sequences, roughly 3.2% of them found once; the top ten carry about 1.2%. The source material was PBMCs. Every receptor here comes from a woman aged 25 to 39 with multiple sclerosis.

The chain carries TRBV7-9 and TRBJ1-5; 9 positions match TRBD1. The CDR3 has 14 residues. With 5 bases clipped from V and 9 bases from J, the junction kept 8 bases outside the gene matches. Germline CDR1 SEHNR, CDR2 FQNEAQ (reference sequence). The chain's CDR3 is CASSKTGGPGPQHF. The CDR3 DNA reads TGTGCCAGCAGCAAAACAGGGGGCCCGGGGCCCCAGCATTTT.

As concerns this clonotype: A junction boundary mismatches the germline segment, possibly from a read error. The V call is TRBV6-2 or TRBV6-3, the J call TRBJ2-7, with TRBD1 matching over 8 bases. This CDR3 comprises 12 residues. Per germline, CDR1 MNHEY and CDR2 SVGEGT. The CDR3 coding sequence is TGTGACAGCCTGGACAGGGTCTACGAGCAGTACTTC. Its translation is CDSLDRVYEQYF.

This clonotype was seen ten or more times. The V gene is TRBV20-1, the J gene TRBJ1-6; 10 nucleotides agree with TRBD1. The V gene's germline CDR1 is DFQATT and CDR2 SNEGSKA (reference sequence). V lost 2 bases, J lost 9 bases, and 13 bases stayed unmatched. This CDR3 is 17 amino acids long. The chain's CDR3 is CSARPIPTGTGASPLHF. The CDR3 region has the DNA TGCAGTGCTAGACCGATCCCAACCGGGACAGGGGCTTCACCCCTCCACTTT.

The sample holds many counts of this clonotype. The CDR3 spells CASSVQEIGGYTF. CDR3 sequence (DNA): TGTGCCAGCAGTGTACAGGAGATCGGTGGCTACACCTTC. The V gene is TRBV12-3 or TRBV12-4, the J gene TRBJ1-2; TRBD1 might be the D (5 bases). The CDR3 loop spans 13 amino acids. Trimming removed 5 bases at V and 7 bases at J, with 14 bases between.

This clonotype was counted ten times or more. The chain has TRBV24-1 and TRBJ2-3, with no clear D. CDR3 length: 13 amino acids. CDR1 is KGHDR, CDR2 SFDVKD, per germline. Trimming removed 0 bases from V and 2 bases from J, with 2 bases in between. The CDR3 spells CATSDLDTDTQYF. CDR3 nucleotide sequence: TGTGCCACCAGTGATTTGGACACAGATACGCAGTATTTT.

The chain combines TRBV11-3 with TRBJ1-5; the D is unclear. The germline CDR1 and CDR2 sequences are SGHNT and YENEEA. This CDR3 has 15 amino acids. V shed 3 bases and J shed 0 bases, with 9 bases lying between them. The CDR3 nucleotides read TGTGCCAGCAGCTTTCCTAAGAATAGCAATCAGCCCCAGCATTTT. This gives the protein CASSFPKNSNQPQHF.

This clonotype was recorded at least ten times. At one end the junction does not follow the germline gene, possibly because of a read error. The chain links TRBV5-6 to TRBJ1-1; 8 nucleotides agree with TRBD1. Germline-derived CDR1 and CDR2 are SGHDT and YYEEEE. This CDR3 is 18 amino acids long. CDR3 sequence: CASSLGTGRTMLQLWRAF. The CDR3 region has the DNA TGTGCCAGCAGCTTGGGGACAGGGCGGACAATGTTACAGCTTTGGAGGGCCTTT. The full variable domain, rest sourced from reference TRBV5-6 and TRBJ1-1, is DAGVTQSPTHLIKTRGQQVTLRCSPKSGHDTVSWYQQALGQGPQFIFQYYEEEERQRGNFPDRFSGHQFPNYSSELNVNALLLGDSALYLCASSLGTGRTMLQLWRAFGQGTRLTVV.

In this sample, this clonotype turned up many times. V and J are TRBV21-1 and TRBJ2-7; the D segment call TRBD1 is taken from the table without a DNA check. TRBV21-1 is deemed a pseudogene. This CDR3 has 16 amino acids. The CDR3 sequence is CASSIGPNRGYYEQYF. In DNA form, the CDR3 reads TGTGCCAGCAGCATAGGCCCGAACAGGGGGTACTACGAGCAGTACTTC.

This clonotype was seen repeatedly, ten times or more. The chain couples TRBV7-9 to TRBJ1-5; D is unresolved. V was pared by 5 bases and J by 5 bases, with 7 bases between. The CDR3 totals 12 residues. CDR1 and CDR2 from the germline V gene are SEHNR and FQNEAQ (reference sequence). CDR3 residues: CASSPDYQPQHF. Here the CDR3 DNA reads TGTGCCAGCAGCCCCGACTATCAGCCCCAGCATTTT. Full variable domain (remainder filled in from reference TRBV7-9 and TRBJ1-5): DTGVSQNPRHKITKRGQNVTFRCDPISEHNRLYWYRQTLGQGPEFLTYFQNEAQLEKSRLLSDRFSAERPKGSFSTLEIQRTEQGDSAMYLCASSPDYQPQHFGDGTRLSIL.

This clonotype was seen ten or more times. The chain couples TRBV12-3 or TRBV12-4 to TRBJ1-2; perhaps TRBD1 as D (6 bases). V lost 4 bases to trimming and J lost 4 bases, with 10 bases between them. The CDR3 is 13 amino acids. The chain's CDR3 is CASSYRDTYGYTF. The CDR3 bases are TGTGCCAGCAGTTACCGGGACACCTATGGCTACACCTTC.

This clonotype was observed at least ten times. The chain employs TRBV20-1 and TRBJ1-4; D may be TRBD1 (5 bases). V was pared by 0 bases and J by 7 bases, with 18 bases between. The CDR3 runs to 16 residues. Germline-derived CDR1 and CDR2 are DFQATT and SNEGSKA (reference sequence). The CDR3 coding sequence is TGCAGTGCTAGAGACCTCACCTCGGGGGTCGGTGAAAAACTGTTTTTT. It codes for CSARDLTSGVGEKLFF.

In its sample, this clonotype was seen many times. The chain carries TRBV20-1 and TRBJ1-1; 7 positions match TRBD1. Germline CDR1 is DFQATT and CDR2 is SNEGSKA (reference sequence). The J segment lost 4 bases and the V segment lost 5 bases, leaving 4 bases of the junction unmatched. There are 12 residues in the CDR3. The CDR3: CSADRAGTEAFF. The CDR3 region has the DNA TGCAGTGCTGACAGGGCTGGCACTGAAGCTTTCTTT.

This clonotype was detected many times. The rearrangement links TRBV6-6 to TRBJ2-3; D may be TRBD1 (5 bases). The V gene's germline CDR1 is MNHNY and CDR2 SVGAGI (reference sequence). V lost 6 bases and J lost 0, with 13 bases in between. CDR3 size: 15 residues. The DNA for the CDR3 is TGTGCCAGCAGCATCCAGGGTGGGAGCACAGATACGCAGTATTTT. Its translation is CASSIQGGSTDTQYF.

This clonotype has ten or more counts. The chain carries TRBV20-1 and TRBJ2-2, with D possibly matching TRBD2 (6 bases). CDR1 DFQATT and CDR2 SNEGSKA come from the germline V gene (reference sequence). The V end was cut by 1 base, the J end by 2 bases, with 8 bases between. The CDR3 is 14 residues long. For the CDR3, the DNA is TGCAGTGCTAGAGCAGGGACTAACACCGGGGAGCTGTTTTTT. It is translated as CSARAGTNTGELFF.

This clonotype was recorded many times. The chain combines TRBV7-6 with TRBJ1-1; 7 bases match TRBD1. V was pared by 1 base and J by 4 bases, with 6 bases of the junction left unmatched. CDR3 length: 15 amino acids. Germline V gene sequence: CDR1 SGHVS, CDR2 FNYEAQ. CDR3 sequence: CASSLGEGARTEAFF. CDR3 nucleotides: TGTGCCAGCAGCTTAGGGGAGGGGGCCCGCACTGAAGCTTTCTTT.

In this sample, this clonotype turned up many times. This chain uses TRBV4-3 with TRBJ2-2; no firm D call. This CDR3 is 14 amino acids long. Germline-derived CDR1 and CDR2 are LGHNA and YSLEER. Trimming left V 0 bases short and J 5 bases short, with 7 bases between. CDR3 DNA: TGCGCCAGCAGCCAAGACGAGAGAACCGGGGAGCTGTTTTTT. Translation gives CASSQDERTGELFF.

In this sample, this clonotype turned up many times. The chain couples TRBV7-2 to TRBJ1-4; tentative D call: TRBD1 (5 bases). The CDR3 consists of 16 residues. Germline loops: CDR1 SGHTA, CDR2 FQGNSA. Trimming took off 0 bases at V and 4 bases at J, with 12 bases between the two ends. CDR3 sequence (DNA): TGTGCCAGCAGCTTAGCCCGGGGGATTGGTAATGAAAAACTGTTTTTT. Its protein product is CASSLARGIGNEKLFF.

This clonotype occurred many times. This chain connects TRBV25-1 to TRBJ1-2; maybe TRBD1 (5 bases). V lost 0 bases to trimming and J lost 0 bases, with 23 bases between them. Germline V gene sequence: CDR1 MGHDK, CDR2 SYGVNS. CDR3 length: 20 amino acids. CDR3 sequence reads: CASSEYGLGPGRVANYGYTF. In DNA, the CDR3 is TGTGCCAGCAGTGAATATGGGCTGGGACCCGGGAGGGTGGCTAACTATGGCTACACCTTC.

This clonotype was observed a few times. The chain has TRBV20-1 and TRBJ1-5; tentative D call: TRBD1 (5 bases). The CDR3 sequence is 14 residues long. Germline V gene sequence: CDR1 DFQATT, CDR2 SNEGSKA (reference sequence). V lost 1 base, J lost 6 bases, and 13 bases lay in between. CDR3 nucleotides: TGCAGTGCTAGAGCACAGGCGGGTGGTCAGCCCCAGCATTTT. It yields the protein CSARAQAGGQPQHF.

This clonotype has more than one count but fewer than ten. The chain employs TRBV18 and TRBJ2-7; tentatively, D is TRBD2 (5 bases). V was cut by 4 bases and J by 6 bases, with 13 bases left in between. CDR1 and CDR2 (germline): KGHSH, LQKENI. This CDR3 contains 13 residues. CDR3 loop: CASSRGDVGEQYF. The CDR3 nucleotides are TGTGCCAGCTCACGGGGAGACGTGGGCGAGCAGTACTTC. The variable domain in full, with the rest retrieved from reference TRBV18 and TRBJ2-7, is NAGVMQNPRHLVRRRGQEARLRCSPMKGHSHVYWYRQLPEEGLKFMVYLQKENIIDESGMPKERFSAEFPKEGPSILRIQQVVRGDSAAYFCASSRGDVGEQYFGPGTRLTVT.

This clonotype occurred many times. The V call is TRBV5-1, the J call TRBJ2-1; 8 nucleotides line up with TRBD1. This CDR3 has 14 amino acids. J was trimmed by 3 bases and V by 7 bases; bases with no gene match: 6. Looked up from germline, CDR1 is SGHRS and CDR2 is YFSETQ. The CDR3 sequence is CASAGGGNYNEQFF. The CDR3 nucleotides read TGCGCCAGCGCAGGGGGCGGGAACTACAATGAGCAGTTCTTC.

This clonotype was recorded at least ten times. The J gene is TRBJ1-5, the V gene TRBV7-2; D not resolved. Trimming cost V 3 bases and J 3 bases, with 3 bases left between them. This CDR3 spans 12 amino acids. Germline lookup yields CDR1 SGHTA and CDR2 FQGNSA. The CDR3 loop reads CASSFDNQPQHF. DNA of the CDR3: TGTGCCAGCAGCTTCGACAATCAGCCCCAGCATTTT.

There are many counts of this clonotype. The chain employs TRBV6-5 and TRBJ1-2; D is uncertain. The CDR3 consists of 14 residues. The V end was cut by 4 bases, the J end by 3 bases, with 12 bases between. From germline, CDR1 is MNHEY and CDR2 SVGAGI. The CDR3 DNA reads TGTGCCAGCAGTTCGCCGCCATACGACTATGGCTACACCTTC. The encoded protein is CASSSPPYDYGYTF.

This clonotype was counted ten times or more. This sequence joins TRBV10-3 and TRBJ1-3; no clear D. The CDR3 is made up of 13 amino acids. V was trimmed by 5 bases and J by 4 bases, leaving 9 bases between them. Germline V CDR1 and CDR2: ENHRY, SYGVKD. Here the CDR3 reads CAISRDPGNTIYF. The CDR3 nucleotides read TGTGCCATCAGTCGGGATCCCGGAAACACCATATATTTT.

Only a few counts were recorded for this clonotype. CDR3 loop: CASRLTRGSHNSPLHF. The DNA for the CDR3 is TGCGCCAGCAGACTCACCCGGGGATCCCATAATTCACCCCTCCACTTT. The chain recombines TRBV4-3 with TRBJ1-6; D not resolved. The germline gives CDR1 LGHNA, CDR2 YSLEER. This CDR3 contains 16 residues. V was shortened by 6 bases and J by 5 bases, with 17 bases between the two germline ends.

This clonotype was picked up many times. V and J are TRBV7-9 and TRBJ1-2, with D tentatively TRBD1 (6 bases). In germline, CDR1 is SEHNR, CDR2 FQNEAQ (reference sequence). The V and J ends lost 5 bases and 8 bases respectively, with 12 bases between them. This CDR3 is 12 amino acids long. In DNA, the CDR3 is TGTGCCAGCAGCAGAGGGGGAAGCGGCTACACCTTC. It yields the protein CASSRGGSGYTF.

This clonotype was seen repeatedly, ten times or more. The gene calls are TRBV7-2 and TRBJ1-1; 9 bases agree with TRBD1. Germline V gene lookup returns CDR1 SGHTA and CDR2 FQGNSA. The CDR3 has 15 amino acids. Trimming took 4 bases from V and 4 from J; bases not matched to a gene: 7. Here the CDR3 DNA reads TGTGCCAGCAGCTCCGGACAGGGGTGGGTCACTGAAGCTTTCTTT. It translates to CASSSGQGWVTEAFF. Together with reference TRBV7-2 and TRBJ1-1, the CDR3 gives the full variable domain: GAGVSQSPSNKVTEKGKDVELRCDPISGHTALYWYRQSLGQGLEFLIYFQGNSAPDKSGLPSDRFSAERTGGSVSTLTIQRTQQEDSAVYLCASSSGQGWVTEAFFGQGTRLTVV.

Many counts were recorded for this clonotype. The rearrangement links TRBV12-3 or TRBV12-4 to TRBJ1-1; tentatively, D is TRBD1 (5 bases). The CDR3 loop spans 13 amino acids. Trimming took 5 bases from V and 4 from J, leaving 11 bases between them. DNA for the CDR3: TGTGCCAGCAGTATCTGGGGGGGCACTGAAGCTTTCTTT. It codes for CASSIWGGTEAFF.

This clonotype was observed at least ten times. This chain uses TRBV7-2 with TRBJ2-5, with TRBD2 matching over 9 bases. With 3 bases clipped from V and 4 bases from J, the junction kept 6 bases outside the gene matches. The CDR3 contains 15 residues. Germline lookup yields CDR1 SGHTA and CDR2 FQGNSA. The CDR3 loop is CASSLYAGGGETQYF. The DNA for the CDR3 is TGTGCCAGCAGCTTGTATGCGGGAGGGGGAGAGACCCAGTACTTC.

This clonotype was picked up many times. The J gene is TRBJ2-1, the V gene TRBV10-2; D gene ambiguous. With 6 bases removed from V and 3 bases from J, the gap between germline ends came to 9 bases. Germline CDR1 and CDR2: WSHSY and SAAADI. CDR3 length equals 13 residues. The CDR3 nucleotides read TGCGCCAGCAGCGACTTAAGCTACAATGAGCAGTTCTTC. It specifies CASSDLSYNEQFF.